Listed below are T cell receptor beta chains from one sample, sequenced in a study of T cell clonotyping in hematopoietic cell transplantation. Profiled with immunoSEQ multiplex PCR; TCRdb holds only in-frame clones, not every one. This sample carries around 1,600 clones, 78% of them seen once, and the ten largest clones take under 30%. The source was PBMCs, collected 30 days after allogeneic stem cell transplant. The receptors derive from a male patient aged 60-70 years who had an allogeneic stem cell transplant, so the T cells may come from the graft donor. Some clones in this sample may be carry-over from other donors' samples. CDR3s include the opening cysteine and the closing phenylalanine or tryptophan. Fields, in order: J gene, D gene, V gene, CDR3 length, clone size, CDR3 DNA, CDR3 protein. D genes are given only for firm matches. The size entry is marked missing in some rows and otherwise reads once, few, many or a size class.

>TRBJ1-5|TRBD1|TRBV5-8|14|NA
TGTGCCAGCAGCCGAGACAGGGGAAATCAGCCCCAGCATTTT
CASSRDRGNQPQHF
>TRBJ2-2|TRBD1|TRBV6-6|16|few
TGTGCCAGCAGTCAACGGGACAGGGGGTACCCCGGGGAGCTGTTTTTT
CASSQRDRGYPGELFF
>TRBJ1-1|TRBD1|TRBV29-1|14|NA
TGCAGCGTCGTACAGGGGGCCTTTGTAACTGAAGCTTTCTTT
CSVVQGAFVTEAFF
>TRBJ2-3|TRBD2|TRBV5-4|17|few
TGTGCCAGCAGCCTTGGTTGGGGACTAGCCGAATCAGATACGCAGTATTTT
CASSLGWGLAESDTQYF
>TRBJ1-2|NA|TRBV7-2|14|NA
TGTGCCAGCAGCTTAGGTCGGTCTAACTATGGCTACACCTTC
CASSLGRSNYGYTF
>TRBJ1-1|NA|TRBV30|15|NA
TGTGCCTGGCGGGGGGGGGCGGCAGGGGATTGGAAAGCTTTCTTT
CAWRGGAAGDWKAFF
>TRBJ2-7|NA|TRBV18|14|NA
TGTGCCAGCTCACCTACGGCGGACAGCTACGAGCAGTACTTC
CASSPTADSYEQYF
>TRBJ1-2|NA|TRBV5-1|13|NA
TGCGCCAGCAGCTACGGAGTGGACTATGGCTACACCTTC
CASSYGVDYGYTF
>TRBJ2-5|TRBD1|TRBV7-9|14|NA
TGTGCCAGCAGCTTAACGAACAGGGGAGAGACCCAGTACTTC
CASSLTNRGETQYF
>TRBJ2-7|NA|TRBV5-5|16|NA
TGTGCCAGCAGCTTGGCGTCTGGGACTGCCGTCTACGAGCAGTACTTC
CASSLASGTAVYEQYF
>TRBJ2-3|NA|TRBV9|14|large
TGTGCCAGCAGTGGGGGAGATAGCACAGATACGCAGTATTTT
CASSGGDSTDTQYF
>TRBJ2-5|NA|TRBV11-2|13|once
TGTGCCAGCAGCTTTTCCGGGGAAGAGACCCAGTACTTC
CASSFSGEETQYF
>TRBJ2-1|NA|TRBV4-3|15|NA
TGCGCCAGCAGCCAAGAGGGGAGGGGGTACAATGAGCAGTTCTTC
CASSQEGRGYNEQFF
>TRBJ2-1|NA|TRBV7-6|12|NA
TGTGCCAGCAGCCTACTAGCACGGGAGCAGTTCTTC
CASSLLAREQFF
>TRBJ1-1|TRBD1|TRBV28|15|NA
TGTGCCAGCAGTCCAGCTTTGGGACAGGGCGCTGAAGCTTTCTTT
CASSPALGQGAEAFF
>TRBJ2-1|NA|TRBV30|11|once
TGTGCCTGGAGTACCCAGGGGACGCAGTTCTTC
CAWSTQGTQFF
>TRBJ1-4|NA|TRBV5-6|14|NA
TGTGCCAGCAGCTTGCTAGCAACTAATGAAAAACTGTTTTTT
CASSLLATNEKLFF
>TRBJ2-7|TRBD1|TRBV30|15|NA
TGTGCCTGGAGTGTATCGGGGCAGGGGGCCTACGAGCAGTACTTC
CAWSVSGQGAYEQYF
>TRBJ2-5|TRBD1|TRBV30|14|once
TGTGCCTGGACGACCGGGACAGGCAGTTTACCCCAGTACTTC
CAWTTGTGSLPQYF
>TRBJ2-1|NA|TRBV19|14|NA
TGTGCCAGTAGTATAGATGTGGGTAGTCGAGGGCAGTTCTTC
CASSIDVGSRGQFF
>TRBJ2-7|NA|TRBV7-9|15|NA
TGTGCCAGCAGCTTAGTGGGGGGGCCTCTCTACGAGCAGTACTTC
CASSLVGGPLYEQYF
>TRBJ2-2|TRBD2|TRBV19|13|NA
TGTGCCAGTAGTATCGGACTAGCCGGGGAGCTGTTTTTT
CASSIGLAGELFF
>TRBJ1-3|NA|TRBV18|13|NA
TGTGCCAGCTCTCGGGAGGTTTGGAACACCATATATTTT
CASSREVWNTIYF
>TRBJ2-7|TRBD2|TRBV7-9|18|NA
TGTGCCAGCAGCTCTCCGACTTTCGGGGGAGCGGGAGCCCACGAGCAGTACTTC
CASSSPTFGGAGAHEQYF
>TRBJ1-5|NA|TRBV29-1|13|NA
TGCAGCGTGACCTGGGACAGCAATCAGCCCCAGCATTTT
CSVTWDSNQPQHF
>TRBJ2-3|TRBD2|TRBV27|13|few
TGTGCCAGCAGTTCCCTAGCGGTGGATACGCAGTATTTT
CASSSLAVDTQYF
>TRBJ2-5|NA|TRBV5-1|13|NA
TGCGCCAGCAGCTTAAGCCTGCAAGAGACCCAGTACTTC
CASSLSLQETQYF
>TRBJ2-1|NA|TRBV12-5|14|NA
TGTGCTAGTGGTTTCTGGACCACCTACAATGAGCAGTTCTTC
CASGFWTTYNEQFF
>TRBJ2-7|TRBD1|TRBV5-4|15|NA
TGTGCCAGCAGCTTGACCGGGACAGGTATCTACGAGCAGTACTTC
CASSLTGTGIYEQYF
>TRBJ1-1|NA|TRBV11-2|14|NA
TGTGCCAGCAGCTTAGCCATAAAGAACACTGAAGCTTTCTTT
CASSLAIKNTEAFF
>TRBJ1-2|TRBD1|TRBV5-4|15|NA
TGTGCCAGCAGCTCTAGGACAGGTGTAACCTATGGCTACACCTTC
CASSSRTGVTYGYTF
>TRBJ1-1|NA|TRBV4-1|12|NA
TGCGCCAGCAGCCACGGGACCGCTGAAGCTTTCTTT
CASSHGTAEAFF
>TRBJ1-2|NA|TRBV6-5|13|NA
TGTGCCAGCAGGGTGGGGGCGCGGTTTGGCTACACCTTC
CASRVGARFGYTF